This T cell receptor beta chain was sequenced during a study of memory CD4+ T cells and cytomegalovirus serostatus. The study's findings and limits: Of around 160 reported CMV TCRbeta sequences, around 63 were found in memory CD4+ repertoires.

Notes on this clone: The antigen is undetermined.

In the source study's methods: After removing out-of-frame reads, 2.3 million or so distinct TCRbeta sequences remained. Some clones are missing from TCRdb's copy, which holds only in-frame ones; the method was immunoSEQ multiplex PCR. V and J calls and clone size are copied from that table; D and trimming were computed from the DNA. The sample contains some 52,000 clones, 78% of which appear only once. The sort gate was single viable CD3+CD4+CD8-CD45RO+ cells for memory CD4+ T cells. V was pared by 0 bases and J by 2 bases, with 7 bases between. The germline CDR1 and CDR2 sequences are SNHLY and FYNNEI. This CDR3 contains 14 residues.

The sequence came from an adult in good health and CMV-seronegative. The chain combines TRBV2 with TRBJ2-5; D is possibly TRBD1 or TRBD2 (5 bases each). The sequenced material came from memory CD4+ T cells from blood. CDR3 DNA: TGTGCCAGCAGTGAAGCGGGACGGCAAGAGACCCAGTACTTC. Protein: CASSEAGRQETQYF.